The sequence of this T cell receptor (beta chain) was determined in a study of CD8 T cells in Susac syndrome. Comment on this clonotype: The junction and the germline gene differ at one end; a read error may be behind it.

The CDR3 extends over 11 amino acids. Germline V lookup: CDR1 SGHTA, CDR2 FQGNSA. CD8+ and CD4+ T cells from blood underwent TCR beta sequencing, which was carried out in a high-throughput format. The multiple sclerosis controls were treatment-naive patients with relapsing-remitting disease that was stable or active. Negative isolation yielded CD8+ and CD4+ T cells; FACS enriched TEMRA cells. Random hexamers were used to reverse transcribe an amount of roughly 0.5 to 1 ug RNA. The authors amplified TCR beta CDR3 across 54 Vbeta and 13 Jbeta using immunoSEQ multiplex PCR. TCRdb called the immunoSEQ multiplex PCR reads again in MiXCR, with one record for every CDR3 protein. The table has 170,000 or so distinct CDR3 sequences, approximately 95% seen once; the top ten hold around 0.09%.

The genes are TRBV7-2 and TRBJ2-1, with TRBD1 matching 8 bases. The receptor comes from a human donor with multiple sclerosis. The sample comprised CD4+ T cells from PBMCs. The CDR3 loop is CAGSPGGEQFF. CDR3 coding DNA: TGTGCCGGCAGCCCAGGGGGCGAGCAGTTCTTC.